A selection of T cell receptor beta chains follows, all from one sample in a study of OX40 agonist ivuxolimab in advanced cancers. Produced via immunoSEQ multiplex PCR; TCRdb's table is partial and in-frame only. The sample shows almost 70,000 clones, about nine tenths of them seen only once. Sequencing used CD4+ or CD8+ T cells sorted from blood, obtained in a trial of the OX40 agonist ivuxolimab. The source of these receptors is an adult with an advanced solid tumor such as melanoma, head and neck, liver or kidney cancer. Both conserved end residues are part of each CDR3. Fields, in order: V gene, D gene, J gene, clone size, CDR3 protein, CDR3 DNA. The D gene is left open where the match is weak. Size values are once, few and many counts, or a class for expanded clones, and some rows have none.

V: TRBV19
D: .
J: TRBJ1-1
size: .
CDR3: CASSIQNTEAFF
DNA: TGTGCCAGTAGTATTCAGAACACTGAAGCTTTCTTT

V: TRBV7-3
D: TRBD2
J: TRBJ2-2
size: once
CDR3: CASSLTSRASGMNTGELFF
DNA: TGTGCCAGCAGCTTAACGTCTCGGGCTAGCGGGATGAACACCGGGGAGCTGTTTTTT

V: TRBV4-2
D: .
J: TRBJ1-2
size: few
CDR3: CASSQEAGDPRGYTF
DNA: TGTGCCAGCAGCCAAGAGGCCGGGGATCCGCGGGGCTACACCTTC

V: TRBV27
D: .
J: TRBJ1-5
size: .
CDR3: CASSLIGGKQPQHF
DNA: TGTGCCAGCAGTTTAATAGGGGGTAAGCAGCCCCAGCATTTT

V: TRBV11-2
D: TRBD1
J: TRBJ2-2
size: .
CDR3: CASSRDRWTGELFF
DNA: TGTGCCAGCAGCAGGGACAGGTGGACCGGGGAGCTGTTTTTT

V: TRBV27
D: .
J: TRBJ1-2
size: .
CDR3: CASSFQGQYGYTF
DNA: TGTGCCAGCAGTTTCCAAGGACAGTATGGCTACACCTTC

V: TRBV6-5
D: .
J: TRBJ1-3
size: .
CDR3: CASTGSRAGNTIYF
DNA: TGTGCCAGCACAGGATCCAGGGCTGGAAACACCATATATTTT

V: TRBV11-3
D: .
J: TRBJ2-1
size: .
CDR3: CASSLDGAYNEQFF
DNA: TGTGCCAGCAGCTTAGATGGCGCCTACAATGAGCAGTTCTTC

V: TRBV7-2
D: .
J: TRBJ2-3
size: .
CDR3: CASSIQGSPQYF
DNA: TGTGCCAGCAGCATCCAGGGGAGTCCGCAGTATTTT

V: TRBV7-9
D: .
J: TRBJ1-2
size: .
CDR3: CASSLARQDNYGYTF
DNA: TGTGCCAGCAGCTTAGCGCGACAGGATAACTATGGCTACACCTTC

V: TRBV18
D: .
J: TRBJ2-5
size: once
CDR3: CASSQNGGSQETQYF
DNA: TGTGCCAGCTCACAGAACGGGGGCAGCCAAGAGACCCAGTACTTC

V: TRBV30
D: TRBD2
J: TRBJ2-3
size: .
CDR3: CAWSPGLAGITDTQYF
DNA: TGTGCCTGGAGTCCAGGACTAGCGGGGATCACAGATACGCAGTATTTT

V: TRBV11-1
D: .
J: TRBJ2-6
size: .
CDR3: CASKAENSGANVLTF
DNA: TGTGCCAGTAAGGCTGAGAACTCTGGGGCCAACGTCCTGACTTTC

V: TRBV5-6
D: .
J: TRBJ2-7
size: .
CDR3: CASSFSTNTAPYEQYF
DNA: TGTGCCAGCAGCTTCTCGACAAACACTGCCCCCTACGAGCAGTACTTC

V: TRBV4-3
D: .
J: TRBJ1-6
size: .
CDR3: CASSQGSGAPLHF
DNA: TGCGCCAGCAGCCAAGGTTCCGGGGCACCCCTCCACTTT

V: TRBV5-1
D: TRBD2
J: TRBJ2-3
size: .
CDR3: CASSSREGGGTQYF
DNA: TGCGCCAGCAGCAGCAGGGAAGGCGGGGGTACGCAGTATTTT

V: TRBV6-1
D: TRBD2
J: TRBJ2-3
size: .
CDR3: CAISAPGASGSTDTQYF
DNA: TGTGCCATCAGTGCACCCGGGGCTAGCGGGAGCACAGATACGCAGTATTTT